These T cell receptor beta chains were read from a single sample in a study of T cell repertoires in cytomegalovirus infection. In TCRdb, the reads were re-called with MiXCR into one record per CDR3 protein. Of a few hundred thousand distinct CDR3 sequences in the sample, approximately 14% are singletons; the top ten hold around 8.1%. Sequenced material: PBMCs. These receptor sequences come from a human donor in good health (CMV status not recorded). Some clones in this sample may be carry-over from other donors' samples. The CDR3 runs from the conserved cysteine through the conserved F or W. Fields, in order: clone size, J gene, V gene, D gene, CDR3 DNA, CDR3 protein. A D gene is named only where the DNA matches it firmly. The size of a clone is reported for some rows only, either as once, few or many, or as a class for expanded clones.

few | TRBJ2-3 | TRBV29-1 | TRBD1 | TGCAGCGTTGAAGCCGGGACAGGGGTGATAGATACGCAGTATTTT | CSVEAGTGVIDTQYF
few | TRBJ2-2 | TRBV24-1 | - | TGTGCCACCAGTCCCCCAGGGGTCGTAAACACCGGGGAGCTGTTTTTT | CATSPPGVVNTGELFF
many | TRBJ2-2 | TRBV7-2 | TRBD2 | TGTGCCAGCAGCCTAGCGGGAGTACTCACCGGGGAGCTGTTTTTT | CASSLAGVLTGELFF
few | TRBJ2-5 | TRBV20-1 | TRBD2 | TGCAGCCCGGGGGGAGAGACCCAGTACTTC | CSPGGETQYF
many | TRBJ1-2 | TRBV7-2 | - | TGTGCCAGCAGCTTGGACCAGGTGGTGGGCGGCTACACCTTC | CASSLDQVVGGYTF
many | TRBJ2-1 | TRBV7-2 | TRBD2 | TGTGCCAGCAGCTTGTTGCTAGCGGGAGGTAGGCATGAGCAGTTCTTC | CASSLLLAGGRHEQFF
many | TRBJ1-1 | TRBV7-2 | - | TGTGCCAGCAGCCCCGGCCGGGCGCACACTGAAGCTTTCTTT | CASSPGRAHTEAFF
- | TRBJ1-1 | TRBV18 | - | TGTGCCAGCTCACTCCAACGGACAGTCTCGAACACTGAAGCTTTCTTT | CASSLQRTVSNTEAFF
few | TRBJ1-4 | TRBV5-1 | TRBD1 | TGCGCCAGCAGCTTAGCTGCCGGCTGGGACAGCTTCCGCAATGAAAAACTGTTTTTT | CASSLAAGWDSFRNEKLFF
many | TRBJ1-1 | TRBV7-2 | - | TGTGCCAGCAGCTTCGCCGGGCGGGTGAGAGCTTTCTTT | CASSFAGRVRAFF
few | TRBJ2-7 | TRBV14 | - | TGTGCCAGCAGTGGAGGCCGCCTCTACGAGCAGTACTTC | CASSGGRLYEQYF
few | TRBJ2-1 | TRBV4-1 | TRBD1 | TGCGCCAGCAGCCATGCTCGGGACAGGGGATTCAATGAGCAGTTCTTC | CASSHARDRGFNEQFF
many | TRBJ2-7 | TRBV12-3/TRBV12-4 | - | TGTGCCAGCAGTTTTGCCAGGGTCCCCCACGAGCAGTACTTC | CASSFARVPHEQYF
few | TRBJ2-7 | TRBV15 | - | TGTGCCACCAGCAGGATGAGACCAGCGGGACAGAAATACGAGCAGTACTTC | CATSRMRPAGQKYEQYF
many | TRBJ2-3 | TRBV29-1 | TRBD2 | TGCAGCGCGGTAGCGGGGGAAACAGATACGCAGTATTTT | CSAVAGETDTQYF
- | TRBJ2-3 | TRBV15 | - | TGTGCCACCACGAGGGGGGACACAGATACGCAGTATTTT | CATTRGDTDTQYF
- | TRBJ1-1 | TRBV20-1 | - | TGCAGTGCCCAGCCCGGGGACGAAGCTTTCTTT | CSAQPGDEAFF
few | TRBJ1-2 | TRBV29-1 | TRBD1 | TGCAGCGTTGGTCCCCCCCCGACAGGGGATGGCTACACCTTC | CSVGPPPTGDGYTF
many | TRBJ1-2 | TRBV20-1 | TRBD1 | TGCAGTGCTGTCCCGGGACAGACTCCCTATGGCTACACCTTC | CSAVPGQTPYGYTF
many | TRBJ2-5 | TRBV19 | - | TGTGCCAGTAGTATCTCCGGGGGTGTACAAGAGACCCAGTACTTC | CASSISGGVQETQYF